This TCR beta chain was obtained from a study of cytomegalovirus exposure and HLA in healthy donors. For the study at large: Early on, a data release was issued that held tens of millions of unique TCRs from HLA-typed donors.

At the time of sampling, donors were nominally healthy, though unrecorded immune exposures were likely. 13 Jbeta primers and 60 Vbeta primers were used for the PCR. Profiled with immunoSEQ multiplex PCR; TCRdb holds only in-frame clones, not every one. The sample carries 100,000 to 150,000 clones, 70% to 80% recorded once. Concerning this clone: The antigen remains unidentified.

Study-level findings and limits: Relative to the 666-donor mean, N-insertions were reportedly fewer in an Asian-associated ancestry cluster in a later analysis. When analyzed later, a missense DCLRE1C variant was found to be linked to TCR beta V- and J-gene trimming.

This CDR3 has 17 residues. The germline V gene encodes CDR1 LGHNA and CDR2 YSLEER. With V trimmed by 0 bases and J by 0 bases, 2 bases remained unmatched. The J gene is TRBJ2-6, the V gene TRBV4-3; 7 bases align to TRBD2. Sequenced material: PBMCs. The sequence came from a woman aged 45 to 65 in good health and CMV-seropositive. Written as DNA, the CDR3 is TGCGCCAGCAGCCAAGATCCGGGGGGCTCTGGGGCCAACGTCCTGACTTTC. Translation gives CASSQDPGGSGANVLTF.